The clone carrying this T cell receptor (beta chain) has just a few counts. The target antigen is unknown. The V and J ends lost 2 bases and 8 bases, in that order; junction bases with no gene match: 9. The CDR3 contains 15 residues. Germline V gene lookup returns CDR1 SGDLS and CDR2 YYNGEE. The data were taken from a study of response to subunit inactivated influenza vaccine. Study observations and caveats: A suggestion made by the authors is that each seasonal influenza vaccination recruits few new T cells.

TCRdb re-called the RT-PCR reads with MiXCR, one entry per CDR3 protein. The sample contains approximately 300,000 distinct CDR3 sequences, around 20% of which appear only once. The origin of this receptor is a man aged 50-75 years who received an inactivated influenza vaccine. Specimen: PBMCs from blood, collected 21 months after vaccination. V usage is TRBV9 and J usage is TRBJ2-3; 9 positions match TRBD2. CDR3 amino acids: CASSVSSGEAGTQYF. The DNA for the CDR3 is TGTGCCAGCAGCGTTTCTAGCGGGGAAGCGGGTACGCAGTATTTT.